These 27 T cell receptor beta chains were all obtained from the same sample, sequenced in a study of blood T cell repertoires in COVID-19. This table comes from immunoSEQ multiplex PCR, and its TCRdb copy is limited to in-frame clones, with some not included. The data hold just over 90,000 clones, with almost 80% observed a single time. The specimen was peripheral blood. Receptors originate from a human donor in a cohort sampled during active COVID-19.

The chain couples TRBV30 to TRBJ2-3, with D perhaps TRBD1 (7 bases). This CDR3 spans 21 amino acids. Germline V lookup: CDR1 GTSNPN, CDR2 SVGIG (reference sequence). V gave up 7 bases and J gave up 3 bases, with 38 bases separating them. This CDR3 is CALKTGSLASARMGKTDTQYF. The CDR3 region has the DNA TGTGCCTTAAAGACAGGGTCTCTAGCGTCCGCGAGGATGGGCAAGACAGATACGCAGTATTTT. The full variable domain, completed using reference TRBV30 and TRBJ2-3, is SQTIHQWPATLVQPVGSPLSLECTVEGTSNPNLYWYRQAAGRGLQLLFYSVGIGQISSEVPQNLSASRPQDRQFILSSKKLLLSDSGFYLCALKTGSLASARMGKTDTQYFGPGTRLTVL.

The chain carries TRBV6-7 and TRBJ2-5; TRBD2 aligns across 7 bases. Being an ORF, TRBV6-7 has a function that is uncertain. The CDR3 sequence is 15 residues long. V lost 4 bases and J lost 5; bases outside the gene matches: 10. The DNA of the CDR3 is TGTGCCAGCAGTTTCCGGGGGGTGATCTGGGAGACCCAGTACTTC. Amino acid sequence: CASSFRGVIWETQYF.

The chain joins TRBV9 to TRBJ2-1; D may be TRBD1 (6 bases). The length of the CDR3 is 15 residues. The germline gives CDR1 SGDLS, CDR2 YYNGEE. V was trimmed by 3 bases and J by 3 bases, leaving 13 bases between them. The CDR3 loop is CASSAFPQGYNEQFF. The CDR3 DNA reads TGTGCCAGCAGCGCCTTTCCACAGGGCTACAATGAGCAGTTCTTC.

V usage is TRBV2 and J usage is TRBJ1-2; tentatively, D is TRBD1 (6 bases). Trimming left V 3 bases short and J 6 bases short, with 11 bases between. The length of the CDR3 is 13 residues. Germline V gene sequence: CDR1 SNHLY, CDR2 FYNNEI. CDR3 loop: CASSDWTDNGYTF. For the CDR3, the DNA is TGTGCCAGCAGTGATTGGACAGATAATGGCTACACCTTC.

V and J are TRBV5-1 and TRBJ1-3; D gene uncertain. CDR3 length: 16 residues. V was shortened by 4 bases and J by 1 base, with 15 bases between the two germline ends. Germline V gene lookup returns CDR1 SGHRS and CDR2 YFSETQ. The chain's CDR3 is CASSLGSGASGNTIYF. The CDR3 coding sequence is TGCGCCAGCAGCCTCGGGTCCGGTGCGTCTGGAAACACCATATATTTT.

The chain combines TRBV28 with TRBJ2-1, with D perhaps matching TRBD2 (5 bases). This CDR3 contains 12 residues. Trimming left V 3 bases short and J 7 bases short, with 7 bases between. Germline-derived CDR1 and CDR2 are MDHEN and SYDVKM. The CDR3 DNA sequence: TGTGCCAGCAGTTTGGGAGCTAATGAGCAGTTCTTC. Translation: CASSLGANEQFF.

The chain is built from TRBV3-1 (or the pseudogene TRBV3-2) and TRBJ1-1, with D possibly matching TRBD1 (5 bases). The CDR3 runs 17 residues. Germline CDR1 is LGHDT and CDR2 is YNNKEL (reference sequence). V shed 7 bases and J shed 1 base, with 22 bases lying between them. The CDR3 protein is CASKRGGEGPSNTEAFF. The CDR3, as DNA: TGTGCCAGCAAGCGGGGTGGGGAGGGACCTTCGAACACTGAAGCTTTCTTT.

The chain recombines TRBV7-3 with TRBJ1-6; D is perhaps TRBD1 (5 bases). Germline assignment: CDR1 SGHTA and CDR2 FQGTGA. V dropped 6 bases and J dropped 10 bases, with 16 bases sitting between them. The CDR3 has 14 amino acids. The CDR3 here is CASSLKGFGSPLHF. The CDR3 DNA reads as TGTGCCAGCAGTCTAAAGGGGTTCGGCTCACCCCTCCACTTT.

CDR3 coding DNA: TGTGCCAGCAGCGTAGCAGGGGACTATGGCTACACCTTC. Protein: CASSVAGDYGYTF. The chain couples TRBV9 to TRBJ1-2, with D possibly matching TRBD1 (6 bases). CDR1 and CDR2 from the germline V gene are SGDLS and YYNGEE. This CDR3 comprises 13 residues. V was clipped by 0 bases and J by 3 bases, with 6 bases between them. Variable domain in full (rest from reference TRBV9 and TRBJ1-2): DSGVTQTPKHLITATGQRVTLRCSPRSGDLSVYWYQQSLDQGLQFLIQYYNGEERAKGNILERFSAQQFPDLHSELNLSSLELGDSALYFCASSVAGDYGYTFGSGTRLTVV.

This chain connects TRBV5-1 to TRBJ1-2, with TRBD1 matching over 12 bases. The CDR3 spans 16 residues. Unmatched junction bases numbered 7, after V lost 4 bases and J lost 3 bases. Germline CDR1 SGHRS, CDR2 YFSETQ. CDR3 in DNA: TGCGCCAGCAGCCGGGGGACAGGGGGCGCTTACTATGGCTACACCTTC. Translating gives CASSRGTGGAYYGYTF.

This chain connects TRBV7-9 to TRBJ1-4; weak D call: TRBD1 (6 bases). CDR3 length: 15 amino acids. CDR1 is SEHNR, CDR2 FQNEAQ, per germline (reference sequence). V was cut by 5 bases and J by 7 bases, with 17 bases left in between. The CDR3, as DNA: TGTGCCAGCAGCCCTAAGACAGGTCGGGGTGAAAAACTGTTTTTT. It encodes CASSPKTGRGEKLFF. Complete variable domain (other parts from reference TRBV7-9 and TRBJ1-4): DTGVSQNPRHKITKRGQNVTFRCDPISEHNRLYWYRQTLGQGPEFLTYFQNEAQLEKSRLLSDRFSAERPKGSFSTLEIQRTEQGDSAMYLCASSPKTGRGEKLFFGSGTQLSVL.

This clone was observed a few times. The genes are TRBV2 and TRBJ1-5; D is perhaps TRBD1 (6 bases). This CDR3 has 14 amino acids. Trimming took 7 bases from V and 2 from J, leaving 12 bases between them. Per the germline V gene, CDR1 is SNHLY and CDR2 is FYNNEI. CDR3 nucleotide sequence: TGTGCCAGCAAAGAAAGGACAGGCAATCAGCCCCAGCATTTT. It codes for CASKERTGNQPQHF.

The chain employs TRBV5-1 and TRBJ2-2; TRBD1 is a possible D gene (7 bases). V lost 4 bases to trimming and J lost 1 base, with 14 bases between them. Germline CDR1 is SGHRS and CDR2 is YFSETQ. The CDR3 contains 16 residues. The CDR3 nucleotides read TGCGCCAGCAGCCATCGGGGGACAGTGAACACCGGGGAGCTGTTTTTT. This sequence encodes CASSHRGTVNTGELFF.

This clone is medium-sized (0.01 to 0.1%) in the sample. The V gene is TRBV5-1, the J gene TRBJ2-2; no reliable D call. The CDR3 spans 15 residues. Trimming shortened V by 0 bases and J by 0 bases, and 6 bases separated the two germline ends. CDR1 and CDR2 from the germline V gene are SGHRS and YFSETQ. The CDR3 loop reads CASSLGGANTGELFF. The CDR3 DNA reads as TGCGCCAGCAGCTTGGGCGGAGCGAACACCGGGGAGCTGTTTTTT.

The chain couples TRBV2 to TRBJ2-6, with 7 bases fitting TRBD1. From germline, CDR1 is SNHLY and CDR2 FYNNEI. The CDR3 runs 16 residues. The V segment lost 6 bases and the J segment 3 bases; nucleotides outside the gene matches: 8. CDR3 residues: CASRGTTGFGANVLTF. In DNA, the CDR3 is TGTGCCAGCAGGGGAACGACAGGGTTTGGGGCCAACGTCCTGACTTTC. Combining the CDR3 with reference TRBV2 and TRBJ2-6 gives the whole variable domain EPEVTQTPSHQVTQMGQEVILRCVPISNHLYFYWYRQILGQKVEFLVSFYNNEISEKSEIFDDQFSVERPDGSNFTLKIRSTKLEDSAMYFCASRGTTGFGANVLTFGAGSRLTVL.

In its sample, this clone was seen a few times. The chain recombines TRBV3-1 (or the pseudogene TRBV3-2) with TRBJ1-2; the D gene is possibly TRBD1 (6 bases). Trimming left V 2 bases short and J 4 bases short, with 14 bases between. This CDR3 spans 15 amino acids. Germline lookup yields CDR1 LGHDT and CDR2 YNNKEL (reference sequence). The CDR3 DNA is TGTGCCAGCAGCCAATTATCAGGGGCCGGCTATGGCTACACCTTC. Translating gives CASSQLSGAGYGYTF.

J is TRBJ2-6 and V is TRBV7-8; 9 positions agree with TRBD1. Looked up from germline, CDR1 is SGHVS and CDR2 is FQNEAQ. V trimming: 2 bases; J trimming: 0 bases; junction bases outside the gene matches: 11. CDR3 length equals 20 residues. The CDR3, as DNA: TGTGCCAGCAGCTTAAATTCGCGGACAGGGGTCGGCTCTGGGGCCAACGTCCTGACTTTC. Translating gives CASSLNSRTGVGSGANVLTF.

As DNA, the CDR3 is TGTGCCACCAGTGATGCTATAGCGGGGGGTCACATTCAGTACTTC. Its translation: CATSDAIAGGHIQYF. V gene TRBV24-1 combines with J gene TRBJ2-4; 10 positions match TRBD2. J gave up 8 bases and V 3 bases, and 6 bases lay outside the gene matches. The germline V gene encodes CDR1 KGHDR and CDR2 SFDVKD. The length of the CDR3 is 15 residues.

The chain employs TRBV9 and TRBJ1-1; 7 bases line up with TRBD1. V lost 5 bases to trimming and J lost 4 bases; unmatched junction nucleotides: 8. Germline loops: CDR1 SGDLS, CDR2 YYNGEE. The CDR3 runs to 14 residues. CDR3 region: CASRKTGFSTEAFF. The CDR3 DNA reads TGTGCCAGCAGGAAGACAGGGTTCAGCACTGAAGCTTTCTTT.

The J gene is TRBJ2-6, the V gene TRBV5-1; D is unresolved. Trimming stripped 0 bases from V and 2 bases from J, with 6 bases between. The CDR3 sequence is 15 residues long. Germline-derived CDR1 and CDR2 are SGHRS and YFSETQ. The CDR3 here is CASSLGATGANVLTF. DNA for the CDR3: TGCGCCAGCAGCTTGGGGGCAACTGGGGCCAACGTCCTGACTTTC. The variable domain in full, with the rest retrieved from reference TRBV5-1 and TRBJ2-6, is KAGVTQTPRYLIKTRGQQVTLSCSPISGHRSVSWYQQTPGQGLQFLFEYFSETQRNKGNFPGRFSGRQFSNSRSEMNVSTLELGDSALYLCASSLGATGANVLTFGAGSRLTVL.

This clone was seen only a few times. This rearrangement joins TRBV18 to TRBJ1-5; D uncertain. Deletions cut 2 bases from V and 4 bases from J, with 9 bases between. This CDR3 comprises 14 residues. CDR1 and CDR2 (germline): KGHSH, LQKENI. CDR3 DNA sequence: TGTGCCAGCTCACCATCGCCGGGGAATCAGCCCCAGCATTTT. Translating gives CASSPSPGNQPQHF.

This chain links TRBV4-2 with TRBJ2-3, with D possibly TRBD1 on 5 matching bases. Germline V gene lookup returns CDR1 LGHNA and CDR2 YNFKEQ. The CDR3 consists of 14 residues. V gave up 1 base and J gave up 1 base, with 6 bases separating them. The CDR3 coding sequence is TGTGCCAGCAGCCAAGCAGGGCGCACAGATACGCAGTATTTT. Translated: CASSQAGRTDTQYF.

V usage is TRBV5-1 and J usage is TRBJ2-2, with 12 bases that match TRBD1. The CDR3 has 15 residues. V was pared by 6 bases and J by 6 bases, with 6 bases of the junction left unmatched. Germline V gene sequence: CDR1 SGHRS, CDR2 YFSETQ. DNA for the CDR3: TGCGCCAGCACCCAAGGGACAGGGGGCGCCGGGGAGCTGTTTTTT. It specifies CASTQGTGGAGELFF.

The chain links TRBV7-9 to TRBJ1-3, with a weak D call TRBD1 (6 bases). The V gene's germline CDR1 is SEHNR and CDR2 FQNEAQ (reference sequence). V was pared by 1 base and J by 2 bases, with 9 bases between. There are 15 residues in the CDR3. CDR3 sequence: CASSLVGAPGNTIYF. In DNA form, the CDR3 reads TGTGCCAGCAGCTTAGTGGGGGCCCCTGGAAACACCATATATTTT.

The chain has TRBV3-1 (or the pseudogene TRBV3-2) and TRBJ2-5; D not resolved. The CDR3 has 12 amino acids. The germline CDR1 and CDR2 sequences are LGHDT and YNNKEL (reference sequence). V shed 1 base and J shed 5 bases, with 5 bases lying between them. The CDR3 loop is CASSQGRETQYF. The CDR3 DNA is TGTGCCAGCAGCCAAGGGCGGGAGACCCAGTACTTC.

The V gene is TRBV2, the J gene TRBJ1-4; the D is unclear. Trimming left V 8 bases short and J 7 bases short, with 14 bases between. CDR1 SNHLY and CDR2 FYNNEI come from the germline V gene. The CDR3 has 13 amino acids. CDR3 DNA: TGTGCCAGCCGGAGGAGAGGTAGTGAAAAACTGTTTTTT. As protein: CASRRRGSEKLFF.

The V call is TRBV13, the J call TRBJ2-3; the D gene is possibly TRBD1 (6 bases). This CDR3 contains 15 residues. From germline, CDR1 is PRHDT and CDR2 FYEKMQ (reference sequence). Between the trimmed V and J ends, which lost 3 bases and 5 bases, there was a span of 15 bases. CDR3 protein: CASSFQGHREDTQYF. The CDR3 DNA is TGTGCCAGCAGCTTCCAAGGACACAGGGAAGATACGCAGTATTTT.